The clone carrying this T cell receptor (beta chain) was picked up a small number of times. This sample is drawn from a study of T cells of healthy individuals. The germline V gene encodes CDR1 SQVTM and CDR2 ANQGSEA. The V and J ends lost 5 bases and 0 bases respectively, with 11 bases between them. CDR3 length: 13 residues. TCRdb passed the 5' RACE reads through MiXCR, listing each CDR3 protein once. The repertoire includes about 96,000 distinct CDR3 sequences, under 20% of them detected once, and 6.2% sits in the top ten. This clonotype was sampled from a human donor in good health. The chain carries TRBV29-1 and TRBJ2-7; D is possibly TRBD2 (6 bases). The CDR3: CSVRDGSSYEQYF. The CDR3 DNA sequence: TGCAGCGTTAGGGACGGGAGCTCCTACGAGCAGTACTTC.